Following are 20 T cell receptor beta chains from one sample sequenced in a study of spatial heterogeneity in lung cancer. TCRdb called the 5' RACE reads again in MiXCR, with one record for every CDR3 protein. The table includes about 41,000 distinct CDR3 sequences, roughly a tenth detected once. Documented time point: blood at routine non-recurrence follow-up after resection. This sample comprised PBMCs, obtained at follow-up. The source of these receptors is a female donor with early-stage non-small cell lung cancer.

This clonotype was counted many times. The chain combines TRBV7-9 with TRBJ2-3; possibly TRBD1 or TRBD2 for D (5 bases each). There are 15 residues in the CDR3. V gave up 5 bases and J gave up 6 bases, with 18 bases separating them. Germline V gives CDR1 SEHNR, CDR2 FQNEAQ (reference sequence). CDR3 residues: CASSRSGAQRDTQYF. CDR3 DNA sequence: TGTGCCAGCAGCCGCTCCGGGGCCCAGAGGGATACGCAGTATTTT.

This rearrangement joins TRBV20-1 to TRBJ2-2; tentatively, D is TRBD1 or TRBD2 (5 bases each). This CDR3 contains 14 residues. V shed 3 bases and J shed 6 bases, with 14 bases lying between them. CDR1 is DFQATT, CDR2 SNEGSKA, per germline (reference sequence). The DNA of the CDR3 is TGCAGTGCTAGCGGGGACGGGGCATCCGGGGAGCTGTTTTTT. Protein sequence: CSASGDGASGELFF.

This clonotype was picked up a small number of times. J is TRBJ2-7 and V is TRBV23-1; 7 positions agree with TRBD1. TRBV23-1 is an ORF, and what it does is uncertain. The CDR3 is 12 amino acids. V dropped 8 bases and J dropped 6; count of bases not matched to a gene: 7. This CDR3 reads CASASGGAEQYF. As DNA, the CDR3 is TGCGCCAGCGCTTCAGGGGGTGCCGAGCAGTACTTC.

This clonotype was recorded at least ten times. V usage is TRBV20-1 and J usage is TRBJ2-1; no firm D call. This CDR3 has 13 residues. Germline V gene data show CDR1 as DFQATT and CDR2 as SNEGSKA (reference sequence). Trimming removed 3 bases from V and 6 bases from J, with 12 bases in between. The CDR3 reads CSASPVVGNEQFF. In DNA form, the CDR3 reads TGCAGTGCTAGTCCGGTGGTCGGCAATGAGCAGTTCTTC.

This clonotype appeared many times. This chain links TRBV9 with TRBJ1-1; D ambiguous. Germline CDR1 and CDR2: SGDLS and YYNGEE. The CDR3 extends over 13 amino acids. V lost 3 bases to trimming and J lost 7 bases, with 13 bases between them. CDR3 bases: TGTGCCAGCAGCGCTACCGGGAACTATGAAGCTTTCTTT. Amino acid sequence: CASSATGNYEAFF.

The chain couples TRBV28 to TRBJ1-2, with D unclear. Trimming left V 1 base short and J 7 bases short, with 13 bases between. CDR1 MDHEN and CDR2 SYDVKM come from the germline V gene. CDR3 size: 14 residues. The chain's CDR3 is CASSLSAGRRGYTF. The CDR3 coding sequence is TGTGCCAGCAGTTTATCGGCGGGCCGGCGTGGCTACACCTTC.

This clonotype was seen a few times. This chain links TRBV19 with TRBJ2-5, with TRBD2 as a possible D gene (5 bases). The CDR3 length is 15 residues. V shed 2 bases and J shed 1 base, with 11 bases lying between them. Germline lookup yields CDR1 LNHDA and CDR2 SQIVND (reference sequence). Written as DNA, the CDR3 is TGTGCCAGTAGTATATTGGGAGCTGGCCAAGAGACCCAGTACTTC. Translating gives CASSILGAGQETQYF.

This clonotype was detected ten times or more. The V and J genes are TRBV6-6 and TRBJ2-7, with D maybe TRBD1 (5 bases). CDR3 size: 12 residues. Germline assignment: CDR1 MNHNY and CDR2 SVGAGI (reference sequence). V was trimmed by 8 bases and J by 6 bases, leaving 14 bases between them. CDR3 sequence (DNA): TGTGCCAGCCTGGACAATCCCGGCGAGCAGTACTTC. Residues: CASLDNPGEQYF.

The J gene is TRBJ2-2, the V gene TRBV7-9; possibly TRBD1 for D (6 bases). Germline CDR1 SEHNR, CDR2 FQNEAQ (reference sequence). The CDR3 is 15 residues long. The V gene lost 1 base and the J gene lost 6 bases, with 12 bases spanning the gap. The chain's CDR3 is CASSLVRSGAGELFF. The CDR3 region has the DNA TGTGCCAGCAGCTTAGTTCGGTCAGGGGCCGGGGAGCTGTTTTTT.

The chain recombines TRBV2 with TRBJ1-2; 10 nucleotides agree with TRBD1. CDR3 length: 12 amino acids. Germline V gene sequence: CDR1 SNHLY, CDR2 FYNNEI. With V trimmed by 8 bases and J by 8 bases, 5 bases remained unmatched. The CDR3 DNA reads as TGTGCCAGCCCCGGGGGACAGGGGGGCTACACCTTC. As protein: CASPGGQGGYTF.

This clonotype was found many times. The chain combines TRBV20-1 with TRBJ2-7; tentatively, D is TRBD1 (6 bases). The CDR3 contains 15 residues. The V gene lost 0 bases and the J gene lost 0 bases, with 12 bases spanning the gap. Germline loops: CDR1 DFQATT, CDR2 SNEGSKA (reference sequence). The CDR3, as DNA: TGCAGTGCTAGAGAAATAGGGGGTAGCTCCTACGAGCAGTACTTC. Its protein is CSAREIGGSSYEQYF.

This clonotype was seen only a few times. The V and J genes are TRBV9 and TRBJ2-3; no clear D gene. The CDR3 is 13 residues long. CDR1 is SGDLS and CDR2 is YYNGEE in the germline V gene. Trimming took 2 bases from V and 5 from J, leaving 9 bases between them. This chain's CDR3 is CASSVGVEDTQYF. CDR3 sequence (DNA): TGTGCCAGCAGCGTGGGCGTGGAAGATACGCAGTATTTT.

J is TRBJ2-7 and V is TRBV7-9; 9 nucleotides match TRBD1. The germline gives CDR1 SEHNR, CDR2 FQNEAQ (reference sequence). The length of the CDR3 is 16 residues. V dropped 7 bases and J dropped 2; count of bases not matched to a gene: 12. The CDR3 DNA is TGTGCCAGCATCGTATTGCCTGGGGACAGGGCCTACGAGCAGTACTTC. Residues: CASIVLPGDRAYEQYF.

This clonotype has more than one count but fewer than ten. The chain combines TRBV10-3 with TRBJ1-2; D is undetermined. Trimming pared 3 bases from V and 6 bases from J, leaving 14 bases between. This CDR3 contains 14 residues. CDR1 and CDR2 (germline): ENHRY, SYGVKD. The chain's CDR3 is CAISERRAPDGYTF. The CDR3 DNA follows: TGTGCCATCAGTGAACGACGGGCCCCCGATGGCTACACCTTC.

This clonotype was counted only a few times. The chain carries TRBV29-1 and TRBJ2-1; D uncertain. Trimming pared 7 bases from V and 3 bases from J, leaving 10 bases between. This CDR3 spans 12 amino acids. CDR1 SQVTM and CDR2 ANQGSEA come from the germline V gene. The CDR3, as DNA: TGCAGCGGGACGGTCGTCTACAATGAGCAGTTCTTC. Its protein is CSGTVVYNEQFF.

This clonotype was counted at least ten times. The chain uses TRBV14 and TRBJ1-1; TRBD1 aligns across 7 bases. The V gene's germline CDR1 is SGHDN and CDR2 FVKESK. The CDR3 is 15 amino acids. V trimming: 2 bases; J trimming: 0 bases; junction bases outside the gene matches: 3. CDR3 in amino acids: CASSQRTGLNTEAFF. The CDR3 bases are TGTGCCAGCAGCCAAAGGACAGGTTTGAACACTGAAGCTTTCTTT.

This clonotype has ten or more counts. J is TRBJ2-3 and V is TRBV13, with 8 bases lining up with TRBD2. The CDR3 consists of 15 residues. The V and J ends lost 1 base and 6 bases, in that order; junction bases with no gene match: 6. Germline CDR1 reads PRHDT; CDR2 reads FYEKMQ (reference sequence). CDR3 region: CASSLVGGDGDTQYF. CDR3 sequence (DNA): TGTGCCAGCAGCTTAGTCGGGGGGGATGGCGATACGCAGTATTTT. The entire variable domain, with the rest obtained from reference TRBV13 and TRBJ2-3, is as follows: AAGVIQSPRHLIKEKRETATLKCYPIPRHDTVYWYQQGPGQDPQFLISFYEKMQSDKGSIPDRFSAQQFSDYHSELNMSSLELGDSALYFCASSLVGGDGDTQYFGPGTRLTVL.

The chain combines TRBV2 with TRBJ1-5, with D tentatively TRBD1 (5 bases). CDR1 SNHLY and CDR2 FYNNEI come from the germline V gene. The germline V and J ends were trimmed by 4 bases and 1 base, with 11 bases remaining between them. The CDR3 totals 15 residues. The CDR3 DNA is TGTGCCAGCAGTGGCCCGGGGGGGAGCAATCAGCCCCAGCATTTT. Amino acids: CASSGPGGSNQPQHF.

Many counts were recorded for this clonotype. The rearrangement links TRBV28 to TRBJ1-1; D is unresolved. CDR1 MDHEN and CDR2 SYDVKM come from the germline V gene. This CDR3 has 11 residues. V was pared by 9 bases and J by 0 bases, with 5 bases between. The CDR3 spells CASTVNTEAFF. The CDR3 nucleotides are TGTGCCAGTACAGTGAACACTGAAGCTTTCTTT.

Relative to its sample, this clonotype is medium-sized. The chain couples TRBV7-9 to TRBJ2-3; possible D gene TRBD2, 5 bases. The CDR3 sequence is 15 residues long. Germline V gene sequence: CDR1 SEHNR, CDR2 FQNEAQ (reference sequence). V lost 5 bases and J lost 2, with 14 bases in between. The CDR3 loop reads CASSPRERLTDTQYF. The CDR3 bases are TGTGCCAGCAGCCCGAGGGAGCGACTCACAGATACGCAGTATTTT. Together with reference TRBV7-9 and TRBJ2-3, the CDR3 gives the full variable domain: DTGVSQNPRHKITKRGQNVTFRCDPISEHNRLYWYRQTLGQGPEFLTYFQNEAQLEKSRLLSDRFSAERPKGSFSTLEIQRTEQGDSAMYLCASSPRERLTDTQYFGPGTRLTVL.